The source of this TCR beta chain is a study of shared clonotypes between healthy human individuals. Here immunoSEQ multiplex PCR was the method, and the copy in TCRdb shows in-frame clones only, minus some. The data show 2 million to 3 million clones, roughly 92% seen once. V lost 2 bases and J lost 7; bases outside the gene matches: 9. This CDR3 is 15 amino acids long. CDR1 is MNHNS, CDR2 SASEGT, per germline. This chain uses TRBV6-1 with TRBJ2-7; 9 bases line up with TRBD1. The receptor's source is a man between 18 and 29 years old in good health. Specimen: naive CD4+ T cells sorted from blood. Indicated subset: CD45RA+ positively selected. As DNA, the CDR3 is TGTGCCAGCAGTGAACCTGGGACAGGGAAAATGGAGCAGTACTTC. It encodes CASSEPGTGKMEQYF.